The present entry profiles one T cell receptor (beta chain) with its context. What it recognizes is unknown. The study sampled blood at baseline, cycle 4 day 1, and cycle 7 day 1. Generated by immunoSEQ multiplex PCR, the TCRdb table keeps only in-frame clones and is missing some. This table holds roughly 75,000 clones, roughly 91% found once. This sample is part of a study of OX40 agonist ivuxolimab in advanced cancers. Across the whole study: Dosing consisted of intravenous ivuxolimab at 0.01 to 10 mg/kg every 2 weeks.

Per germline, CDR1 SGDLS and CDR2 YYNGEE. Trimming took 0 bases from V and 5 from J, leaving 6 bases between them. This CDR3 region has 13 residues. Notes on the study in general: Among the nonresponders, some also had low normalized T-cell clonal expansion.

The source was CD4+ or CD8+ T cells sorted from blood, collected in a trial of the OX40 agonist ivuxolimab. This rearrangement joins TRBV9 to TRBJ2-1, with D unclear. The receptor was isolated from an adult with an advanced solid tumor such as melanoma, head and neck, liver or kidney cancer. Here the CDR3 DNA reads TGTGCCAGCAGCGTAGCTAGTAACAATGAGCAGTTCTTC. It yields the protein CASSVASNNEQFF.